Each of the 32 T cell receptor beta chains below was sequenced from the same sample in a study of CD8+CD57+ T cells in acquired aplastic anemia. CDR3 and TCR beta VDJ profiling relied on a genomic DNA template. MiXCR, applied by TCRdb to the reads, yields one record per CDR3 protein. Of some 130,000 distinct CDR3 sequences listed, roughly two fifths are singletons. Sample: sorted CD4+, CD8+, or CD8+CD57+ T cells (not recorded which) from PBMCs. These TCRs come from a human donor in good health, serving as a control.

Details on this clonotype: This clone may be a read error of a much larger clone one base away. This chain uses TRBV5-1 with TRBJ1-6, with D hard to call. Germline assignment: CDR1 SGHRS and CDR2 YFSETQ. The V end lost 2 bases, the J end lost 7 bases, and 13 bases lay between the germline ends. The CDR3 contains 15 residues. CDR3 sequence reads: CASSFRPTENSPLHF. DNA of the CDR3: TGCGCCAGCAGCTTTAGGCCTACGGAGAATTCACCCCTCCACTTT.

This clonotype has ten or more counts. The CDR3 here is CSATNTEAFF. Written as DNA, the CDR3 is TGCAGCGCAACGAACACTGAAGCTTTCTTT. The rearrangement uses TRBV29-1 and TRBJ1-1; D gene ambiguous. With 7 bases removed from V and 1 base from J, the gap between germline ends came to 4 bases. The germline CDR1 and CDR2 sequences are SQVTM and ANQGSEA. The CDR3 has 10 amino acids.

This clonotype appeared once. The V and J genes are TRBV2 and TRBJ2-1; D remains unclear. Trimming removed 1 base at V and 1 base at J, with 8 bases between. This CDR3 contains 15 residues. The germline V gene encodes CDR1 SNHLY and CDR2 FYNNEI. The DNA for the CDR3 is TGTGCCAGCAGTGAAGGAATCTATTCCTACAATGAGCAGTTCTTC. Its translation: CASSEGIYSYNEQFF. Full variable domain (missing parts from reference TRBV2 and TRBJ2-1): EPEVTQTPSHQVTQMGQEVILRCVPISNHLYFYWYRQILGQKVEFLVSFYNNEISEKSEIFDDQFSVERPDGSNFTLKIRSTKLEDSAMYFCASSEGIYSYNEQFFGPGTRLTVL.

This clonotype was observed at least ten times. V gene TRBV6-1 combines with J gene TRBJ2-1, with D perhaps matching TRBD2 (5 bases). The CDR3 consists of 13 residues. CDR1 and CDR2 from the germline V gene are MNHNS and SASEGT. Trimming stripped 4 bases from V and 4 bases from J, with 8 bases between. The CDR3 DNA reads as TGTGCCAGCAGTGCCAGCGGATACAATGAGCAGTTCTTC. Protein sequence: CASSASGYNEQFF.

The gene calls are TRBV28 and TRBJ1-1; TRBD1 agrees at 7 bases. J gave up 1 base and V 4 bases, and 6 bases lay outside the gene matches. Per the germline V gene, CDR1 is MDHEN and CDR2 is SYDVKM. This CDR3 is built from 15 residues. CDR3 DNA: TGTGCCAGCAGTTACAGGGGCAGGGGGAACACTGAAGCTTTCTTT. This encodes CASSYRGRGNTEAFF.

On this clonotype itself: This likely comes from a read error, as the CDR3 has no conserved phenylalanine or tryptophan at its end. The chain recombines TRBV7-9 with TRBJ2-7; 10 positions agree with TRBD1. The germline gives CDR1 SEHNR, CDR2 FQNEAQ (reference sequence). The CDR3 spans 14 residues. The trim removed 7 bases at V and 4 bases at J, leaving 7 bases unmatched. Here the CDR3 reads CASNKGQGPYEQYS. The CDR3 coding sequence is TGTGCCAGCAATAAGGGACAGGGGCCTTACGAGCAGTACTCC.

Only one count was recorded for this clonotype. The junction shows a germline mismatch at one end, possibly a read error. This chain connects TRBV9 to TRBJ1-1; possible D gene TRBD1, 5 bases. Per the germline V gene, CDR1 is SGDLS and CDR2 is YYNGEE. The CDR3 consists of 15 residues. In DNA form, the CDR3 reads TGTGCCAGCAGCGCCTCAGGAGGGGCGAACACTGAAGCTCTCTTT. Translation: CASSASGGANTEALF.

The chain combines TRBV12-3 or TRBV12-4 with TRBJ1-6, with 8 bases that match TRBD1. Germline trimming cut 5 bases from V and 9 bases from J; bases unmatched to any gene: 6. This CDR3 spans 14 amino acids. CDR3 DNA: TGTGCCAGCAGTGGGCTCGGACAGGGTTCACCCCTCCACTTT. As protein: CASSGLGQGSPLHF.

This rearrangement joins TRBV2 to TRBJ2-4; 9 bases match TRBD1. V dropped 7 bases and J dropped 3; count of bases not matched to a gene: 1. The CDR3 is 13 amino acids. CDR1 is SNHLY and CDR2 is FYNNEI in the germline V gene. The CDR3 DNA is TGTGCCAGCACGGGACAGGGCAAAAACATTCAGTACTTC. Protein product: CASTGQGKNIQYF.

V gene TRBV25-1 combines with J gene TRBJ2-3; the match to TRBD2 covers 16 bases. This CDR3 is 20 amino acids long. CDR1 is MGHDK and CDR2 is SYGVNS in the germline V gene. The V gene end was trimmed by 3 bases and the J gene end by 0 bases; junction bases not matched to a gene: 9. This CDR3 reads CASSEHGTSGGAYSTDTQYF. The CDR3 DNA follows: TGTGCCAGCAGTGAGCACGGGACTAGCGGGGGGGCCTATAGCACAGATACGCAGTATTTT.

This clonotype was detected many times. The chain is built from TRBV7-9 and TRBJ1-4; D is unresolved. The CDR3 length is 15 residues. CDR1 and CDR2 from the germline V gene are SEHNR and FQNEAQ (reference sequence). The V end was cut by 1 base, the J end by 0 bases, with 6 bases between. Here the CDR3 DNA reads TGTGCCAGCAGCTTAGAGGCCACAACTAATGAAAAACTGTTTTTT. Translating gives CASSLEATTNEKLFF.

The table lists this clonotype with many counts. The V gene is TRBV20-1, the J gene TRBJ2-1, with D unclear. Trimming shortened V by 5 bases and J by 7 bases, and 15 bases separated the two germline ends. There are 13 residues in the CDR3. Germline V gene lookup returns CDR1 DFQATT and CDR2 SNEGSKA (reference sequence). The CDR3 loop is CSAPGPYRNEQFF. CDR3 coding DNA: TGCAGTGCTCCGGGTCCCTATAGGAATGAGCAGTTCTTC.

This clonotype was seen just once. The chain carries TRBV19 and TRBJ1-5; 7 nucleotides agree with TRBD1. Looked up from germline, CDR1 is LNHDA and CDR2 is SQIVND (reference sequence). The CDR3 length is 18 residues. The V segment lost 5 bases and the J segment 1 base; nucleotides outside the gene matches: 14. The CDR3 is CASSVGIGKGASNQPQHF. The DNA for the CDR3 is TGTGCCAGTAGTGTCGGCATAGGAAAGGGGGCGAGCAATCAGCCCCAGCATTTT. Complete variable domain (other parts from reference TRBV19 and TRBJ1-5): DGGITQSPKYLFRKEGQNVTLSCEQNLNHDAMYWYRQDPGQGLRLIYYSQIVNDFQKGDIAEGYSVSREKKESFPLTVTSAQKNPTAFYLCASSVGIGKGASNQPQHFGDGTRLSIL.

There are a few counts of this clonotype. This may come from a read error, since a much larger clone is one base off. The rearrangement joins TRBV7-9 to TRBJ1-5; no firm D call. The CDR3 consists of 17 residues. V lost 8 bases and J lost 7, with 27 bases in between. Looked up from germline, CDR1 is SEHNR and CDR2 is FQNEAQ (reference sequence). The CDR3 sequence: CASGQGSSGVIGQPQHF. Here the CDR3 DNA reads TGTGCCAGCGGCCAAGGAAGCAGTGGAGTTATCGGACAGCCCCAGCATTTT.

The gene calls are TRBV20-1 and TRBJ2-5, with 8 positions matching TRBD2. There are 13 residues in the CDR3. The germline gives CDR1 DFQATT, CDR2 SNEGSKA (reference sequence). Trimming took 3 bases from V and 1 from J; bases not matched to a gene: 1. CDR3 in DNA: TGCAGTGCTAGGGCGGGGGGCCAAGAGACCCAGTACTTC. It specifies CSARAGGQETQYF.

The J gene is TRBJ2-5, the V gene TRBV19; 7 positions agree with TRBD2. CDR3 length: 13 amino acids. Germline V gene sequence: CDR1 LNHDA, CDR2 SQIVND (reference sequence). The J segment lost 0 bases and the V segment lost 10 bases, leaving 5 bases of the junction unmatched. The CDR3 DNA sequence: TGTGCCACGGGGGGAGGGGACCAAGAGACCCAGTACTTC. Its protein is CATGGGDQETQYF. The full variable domain, its missing parts supplied by reference TRBV19 and TRBJ2-5, is DGGITQSPKYLFRKEGQNVTLSCEQNLNHDAMYWYRQDPGQGLRLIYYSQIVNDFQKGDIAEGYSVSREKKESFPLTVTSAQKNPTAFYLCATGGGDQETQYFGPGTRLLVL.

The chain has TRBV19 and TRBJ1-5; possibly TRBD1 for D (6 bases). The CDR3 consists of 13 residues. Germline CDR1 and CDR2: LNHDA and SQIVND (reference sequence). The germline V and J ends were trimmed by 6 bases and 7 bases, with 13 bases remaining between them. This CDR3 reads CASRRTAQQPQHF. The CDR3 DNA is TGTGCCAGTAGGAGGACAGCACAACAGCCCCAGCATTTT.

In its sample, this clonotype was seen many times. The chain carries TRBV20-1 and TRBJ2-3; D is tentatively TRBD1 or TRBD2 (6 bases each). The germline V gene has CDR1 DFQATT and CDR2 SNEGSKA (reference sequence). The V and J ends lost 0 bases and 0 bases respectively, with 13 bases between them. The CDR3 consists of 16 residues. The CDR3 sequence: CSARDLSGASTDTQYF. The CDR3 nucleotides read TGCAGTGCTAGAGATCTCTCGGGGGCGAGCACAGATACGCAGTATTTT.

This clonotype was observed many times. The rearrangement links TRBV7-2 to TRBJ1-2; 8 bases align to TRBD1. The CDR3 contains 13 residues. The J segment lost 4 bases and the V segment lost 7 bases, leaving 5 bases of the junction unmatched. Per germline, CDR1 SGHTA and CDR2 FQGNSA. The CDR3 DNA is TGTGCCAGCACGACAGGGGATCTCTATGGCTACACCTTC. Translating it yields CASTTGDLYGYTF. Full variable domain (missing parts from reference TRBV7-2 and TRBJ1-2): GAGVSQSPSNKVTEKGKDVELRCDPISGHTALYWYRQSLGQGLEFLIYFQGNSAPDKSGLPSDRFSAERTGGSVSTLTIQRTQQEDSAVYLCASTTGDLYGYTFGSGTRLTVV.

This clonotype has ten or more counts. The chain joins TRBV20-1 to TRBJ2-7, with TRBD2 matching over 8 bases. The germline CDR1 and CDR2 sequences are DFQATT and SNEGSKA (reference sequence). The CDR3 extends over 15 amino acids. The V and J ends lost 0 bases and 0 bases, in that order; junction bases with no gene match: 4. The CDR3: CSARDSSGRSYEQYF. The CDR3 coding sequence is TGCAGTGCTAGAGATTCTAGCGGGCGCTCCTACGAGCAGTACTTC.

Remarks on this clonotype: The junction departs from the called germline gene at one end, perhaps through a read error. The chain employs TRBV24-1 and TRBJ1-2; D is ambiguous. The CDR3 extends over 13 amino acids. The germline CDR1 and CDR2 sequences are KGHDR and SFDVKD. The CDR3 bases are TGTGCCACCAGGCCCTCGGAGAAGGATGGCTACGCCTTC. It is translated as CATRPSEKDGYAF.

Of note for this clonotype: The junction does not match germline at one end; this may be a read error. This chain uses TRBV2 with TRBJ1-6; D might be TRBD1 (6 bases). Germline V gives CDR1 SNHLY, CDR2 FYNNEI. The CDR3 totals 12 residues. This chain's CDR3 is CAGSPGTSTLHF. The CDR3 DNA reads as TGTGCCGGCAGTCCCGGGACATCAACCCTCCACTTT. Full variable domain (outside the CDR3, taken from reference TRBV2 and TRBJ1-6): EPEVTQTPSHQVTQMGQEVILRCVPISNHLYFYWYRQILGQKVEFLVSFYNNEISEKSEIFDDQFSVERPDGSNFTLKIRSTKLEDSAMYFCAGSPGTSTLHFGNGTRLTVT.

This clonotype was seen ten or more times. J is TRBJ2-2 and V is TRBV11-1; D uncertain. Looked up from germline, CDR1 is SGHAT and CDR2 is FQDESV (reference sequence). Trimming left V 7 bases short and J 0 bases short, with 18 bases between. CDR3 size: 17 residues. The CDR3 coding sequence is TGTGCCAGCACCTCTACGGCACGGGCGGCGAACACCGGGGAGCTGTTTTTT. Encoded protein: CASTSTARAANTGELFF.

At least ten counts were recorded for this clonotype. The rearrangement uses TRBV4-1 and TRBJ2-7; 10 bases are shared with TRBD1. The J segment lost 5 bases and the V segment lost 3 bases, leaving 7 bases of the junction unmatched. Germline lookup yields CDR1 MGHRA and CDR2 YSYEKL. The CDR3 covers 15 residues. The CDR3 DNA follows: TGCGCCAGCAGCCAGACAGGGGGCATTTGGGACGAGCAGTACTTC. This translates into CASSQTGGIWDEQYF.

At least ten counts were recorded for this clonotype. This chain connects TRBV7-2 to TRBJ2-7; 7 positions match TRBD1. The CDR3 length is 14 residues. CDR1 and CDR2 from the germline V gene are SGHTA and FQGNSA. Trimming at V came to 1 base and at J to 1 base, leaving 1 base not matched to a gene. Written as DNA, the CDR3 is TGTGCCAGCAGCTTAGGGGGACAGTCCTACGAGCAGTACTTC. Translating gives CASSLGGQSYEQYF.

This clonotype was picked up one time. The chain couples TRBV19 to TRBJ1-2; perhaps TRBD1 as D (5 bases). V lost 9 bases and J 8 bases, leaving 22 bases between the germline ends. This CDR3 has 14 amino acids. From germline, CDR1 is LNHDA and CDR2 SQIVND (reference sequence). CDR3 residues: CASSLPPGVSGYTF. The CDR3 DNA reads TGTGCCAGCAGCCTACCACCGGGGGTTAGCGGCTACACCTTC. Based on the CDR3 plus reference TRBV19 and TRBJ1-2, the full variable domain is DGGITQSPKYLFRKEGQNVTLSCEQNLNHDAMYWYRQDPGQGLRLIYYSQIVNDFQKGDIAEGYSVSREKKESFPLTVTSAQKNPTAFYLCASSLPPGVSGYTFGSGTRLTVV.

In this sample, this clonotype turned up once. The V and J genes are TRBV2 and TRBJ1-4; D gene ambiguous. Germline V lookup: CDR1 SNHLY, CDR2 FYNNEI. This CDR3 is built from 11 residues. Trimming took 6 bases from V and 8 from J, leaving 7 bases between them. CDR3 nucleotide sequence: TGTGCCAGCAGCGAACAAGAAAAACTGTTTTTT. Translated: CASSEQEKLFF.

This clonotype occurred many times. The chain carries TRBV19 and TRBJ2-7; D call uncertain. The CDR3 is 14 amino acids. V was shortened by 1 base and J by 0 bases, with 7 bases between the two germline ends. Germline V gene lookup returns CDR1 LNHDA and CDR2 SQIVND (reference sequence). CDR3 region: CASSIVAGSYEQYF. For the CDR3, the DNA is TGTGCCAGTAGTATAGTAGCCGGCTCCTACGAGCAGTACTTC.

This clonotype was detected many times. The chain combines TRBV4-2 with TRBJ2-1; TRBD2 aligns across 14 bases. The ends lost 1 base at V and 1 base at J; junction bases unmatched: 0. This CDR3 spans 17 amino acids. Germline assignment: CDR1 LGHNA and CDR2 YNFKEQ. Here the CDR3 reads CASSQGLAGGSYNEQFF. The CDR3 DNA sequence: TGTGCCAGCAGCCAAGGACTAGCGGGAGGGTCCTACAATGAGCAGTTCTTC.

This clonotype was detected ten times or more. This chain connects TRBV12-3 or TRBV12-4 to TRBJ2-7; D gene unclear. The CDR3 contains 12 residues. V was shortened by 3 bases and J by 2 bases, with 5 bases between the two germline ends. The CDR3 bases are TGTGCCAGCAGTTTTAGAGCCTACGAGCAGTACTTC. Translating it yields CASSFRAYEQYF.

This clonotype was detected ten times or more. The V gene is TRBV12-3 or TRBV12-4, the J gene TRBJ1-1; possibly TRBD1 for D (5 bases). The CDR3 is made up of 12 amino acids. V shed 5 bases and J shed 10 bases, with 14 bases lying between them. This CDR3 reads CASSRQGSGAFF. CDR3 in DNA: TGTGCCAGCAGTCGGCAGGGATCGGGAGCTTTCTTT.

About this clonotype: A junction boundary mismatches the germline segment, possibly from a read error. The genes are TRBV12-3 or TRBV12-4 and TRBJ2-1, with 10 nucleotides matching TRBD2. The CDR3 extends over 15 amino acids. CDR3 nucleotides: TGTGCCAGCAGTCCGGCTAGCGGGAGCCCCAATGAGCGGTTCTTC. Protein: CASSPASGSPNERFF.